Each of the 29 T cell receptor beta chains below was sequenced from the same sample in a study of a mutant IDH1 vaccine in newly diagnosed glioma. No antigen has been identified for these receptors. Documented time point: week 35, safety follow-up. Every single dose of the vaccine, 300 ug of mutant IDH1 20-mer peptide, came with topical imiquimod. Using immunoSEQ multiplex PCR, the repertoire was profiled, and TCRdb retains in-frame clones only, with some absent. The data show tens of thousands of clones, 80% to 90% seen once. The sample consisted of PBMCs, taken from a glioma patient whose treatment included an IDH1 peptide vaccine. Source of these receptors: a man aged 35-49 years with glioma.

The V and J genes are TRBV7-2 and TRBJ2-2; no reliable D call. Germline lookup yields CDR1 SGHTA and CDR2 FQGNSA. The CDR3 contains 14 residues. V was clipped by 2 bases and J by 1 base, with 5 bases between them. The CDR3 is CASSLWGNTGELFF. The CDR3 DNA follows: TGTGCCAGCAGCTTATGGGGGAACACCGGGGAGCTGTTTTTT. The full variable domain, its missing parts supplied by reference TRBV7-2 and TRBJ2-2, is GAGVSQSPSNKVTEKGKDVELRCDPISGHTALYWYRQSLGQGLEFLIYFQGNSAPDKSGLPSDRFSAERTGGSVSTLTIQRTQQEDSAVYLCASSLWGNTGELFFGEGSRLTVL.

The table lists this clone with a few counts. The chain combines TRBV18 with TRBJ2-4; the D gene is possibly TRBD2 (6 bases). The CDR3 spans 16 residues. Per germline, CDR1 KGHSH and CDR2 LQKENI. V lost 2 bases and J 0 bases, leaving 11 bases between the germline ends. The CDR3 protein is CASSPETGVAKNIQYF. The DNA of the CDR3 is TGTGCCAGCTCACCAGAGACGGGGGTAGCCAAAAACATTCAGTACTTC.

The rearrangement joins TRBV5-4 to TRBJ1-2; D is undetermined. V shed 7 bases and J shed 8 bases, with 12 bases lying between them. This CDR3 has 11 amino acids. Germline assignment: CDR1 SGHNT and CDR2 YYREEE (reference sequence). DNA of the CDR3: TGTGCCAGCCGCGAACTTGAGGGCTACACCTTC. It codes for CASRELEGYTF. The entire variable domain, with the rest obtained from reference TRBV5-4 and TRBJ1-2, is as follows: ETGVTQSPTHLIKTRGQQVTLRCSSQSGHNTVSWYQQALGQGPQFIFQYYREEENGRGNFPPRFSGLQFPNYSSELNVNALELDDSALYLCASRELEGYTFGSGTRLTVV.

The chain is built from TRBV20-1 and TRBJ2-7, with D perhaps matching TRBD2 (5 bases). CDR1 is DFQATT and CDR2 is SNEGSKA in the germline V gene (reference sequence). This CDR3 is built from 11 residues. Trimming pared 5 bases from V and 5 bases from J, leaving 10 bases between. The CDR3 loop is CSADTRDEQYF. In nucleotides, the CDR3 is TGCAGTGCTGATACTAGAGACGAGCAGTACTTC.

The V gene is TRBV29-1, the J gene TRBJ1-5; no clear D gene. CDR1 is SQVTM, CDR2 ANQGSEA, per germline. The CDR3 consists of 13 residues. Between the trimmed V and J ends, which lost 7 bases and 4 bases, there was a span of 14 bases. DNA for the CDR3: TGCAGCGCTGCTTGGGAGGGTAATCAGCCCCAGCATTTT. It yields the protein CSAAWEGNQPQHF.

The chain combines TRBV6-6 with TRBJ2-7; D gene unclear. Germline loops: CDR1 MNHNY, CDR2 SVGAGI (reference sequence). The CDR3 loop spans 13 amino acids. V dropped 2 bases and J dropped 3 bases, with 8 bases sitting between them. CDR3 DNA sequence: TGTGCCAGCAGTTACGTGAAGGGCTACGAGCAGTACTTC. Translating gives CASSYVKGYEQYF.

The chain joins TRBV5-6 to TRBJ2-1; 7 bases are a match to TRBD1. This CDR3 contains 15 residues. The V and J ends lost 4 bases and 0 bases, in that order; junction bases with no gene match: 4. Germline values: CDR1 SGHDT, CDR2 YYEEEE. In nucleotides, the CDR3 is TGTGCCAGCAGCCCCGGGACAGTCTCCTACAATGAGCAGTTCTTC. Translated: CASSPGTVSYNEQFF. Full variable domain (missing parts from reference TRBV5-6 and TRBJ2-1): DAGVTQSPTHLIKTRGQQVTLRCSPKSGHDTVSWYQQALGQGPQFIFQYYEEEERQRGNFPDRFSGHQFPNYSSELNVNALLLGDSALYLCASSPGTVSYNEQFFGPGTRLTVL.

The J gene is TRBJ2-5, the V gene TRBV2, with a tentative D call TRBD2 (6 bases). This CDR3 is built from 12 residues. Germline loops: CDR1 SNHLY, CDR2 FYNNEI. V gave up 6 bases and J gave up 7 bases, with 12 bases separating them. CDR3 protein: CASREGPPTQYF. CDR3 coding DNA: TGTGCCAGCAGGGAGGGGCCCCCGACCCAGTACTTC.

The CDR3: CASSLMHEKLFF. DNA for the CDR3: TGTGCCAGCAGTTTAATGCATGAAAAACTGTTTTTT. The chain uses TRBV28 and TRBJ1-4; no reliable D call. Germline V gene lookup returns CDR1 MDHEN and CDR2 SYDVKM. Trimming took off 2 bases at V and 6 bases at J, with 4 bases between the two ends. The CDR3 runs to 12 residues.

The chain is built from TRBV19 and TRBJ2-3; D may be TRBD2 (5 bases). Germline-derived CDR1 and CDR2 are LNHDA and SQIVND (reference sequence). V lost 4 bases and J 3 bases, leaving 11 bases between the germline ends. The CDR3 is made up of 14 amino acids. The CDR3 protein is CASSTSWGTDTQYF. As DNA, the CDR3 is TGTGCCAGTAGTACTAGCTGGGGAACAGATACGCAGTATTTT.

This chain uses TRBV5-1 with TRBJ1-5; 8 bases are shared with TRBD1. Germline V gene lookup returns CDR1 SGHRS and CDR2 YFSETQ. This CDR3 contains 15 residues. V lost 0 bases and J lost 6; bases outside the gene matches: 5. The CDR3 DNA reads as TGCGCCAGCAGCTTGGCAGGGGGCGTTAGTCAGCCCCAGCATTTT. Its translation: CASSLAGGVSQPQHF.

V and J are TRBV9 and TRBJ2-5, with a weak D call TRBD2 (8 bases). Germline V lookup: CDR1 SGDLS, CDR2 YYNGEE. Between the trimmed V and J ends, which lost 0 bases and 4 bases, there was a span of 16 bases. CDR3 length: 16 residues. CDR3 region: CASSVAPGGGRETQYF. CDR3 bases: TGTGCCAGCAGCGTAGCCCCGGGAGGGGGCAGAGAGACCCAGTACTTC.

This clone was seen just once. The genes are TRBV28 and TRBJ2-5; D might be TRBD1 or TRBD2, each matching 5 bases. Between the trimmed V and J ends, which lost 4 bases and 3 bases, there was a span of 12 bases. Germline values: CDR1 MDHEN, CDR2 SYDVKM. The CDR3 contains 14 residues. The CDR3 region has the DNA TGTGCCAGCAGTTCCCCCGGGACGGAAGAGACCCAGTACTTC. It codes for CASSSPGTEETQYF. Filled out from reference TRBV28 and TRBJ2-5, the complete variable domain reads DVKVTQSSRYLVKRTGEKVFLECVQDMDHENMFWYRQDPGLGLRLIYFSYDVKMKEKGDIPEGYSVSREKKERFSLILESASTNQTSMYLCASSSPGTEETQYFGPGTRLLVL.

The rearrangement uses TRBV14 and TRBJ2-2, with unresolved D. Trimming left V 3 bases short and J 7 bases short, with 3 bases between. The germline V gene has CDR1 SGHDN and CDR2 FVKESK. This CDR3 region has 11 residues. The CDR3 protein is CASSQGGELFF. Here the CDR3 DNA reads TGTGCCAGCAGCCAGGGCGGGGAGCTGTTTTTT. The entire variable domain, with the rest obtained from reference TRBV14 and TRBJ2-2, is as follows: EAGVTQFPSHSVIEKGQTVTLRCDPISGHDNLYWYRRVMGKEIKFLLHFVKESKQDESGMPNNRFLAERTGGTYSTLKVQPAELEDSGVYFCASSQGGELFFGEGSRLTVL.

The rearrangement links TRBV5-1 to TRBJ2-7; TRBD1 is a possible D gene (6 bases). Germline V gene lookup returns CDR1 SGHRS and CDR2 YFSETQ. The CDR3 spans 16 residues. V was shortened by 4 bases and J by 3 bases, with 20 bases between the two germline ends. The CDR3 sequence is CASSQGSARLNYEQYF. The DNA for the CDR3 is TGCGCCAGCAGCCAGGGGAGTGCCCGCCTAAACTACGAGCAGTACTTC.

V usage is TRBV5-1 and J usage is TRBJ1-4; 7 positions agree with TRBD1. This CDR3 region has 15 residues. V lost 1 base and J lost 4; bases outside the gene matches: 4. The germline V gene has CDR1 SGHRS and CDR2 YFSETQ. The CDR3 DNA follows: TGCGCCAGCAGCTTGTCCGGGACAGATAATGAAAAACTGTTTTTT. Translation gives CASSLSGTDNEKLFF.

This clone was recorded once. The chain has TRBV5-1 and TRBJ2-7; possibly TRBD2 for D (6 bases). Germline CDR1 is SGHRS and CDR2 is YFSETQ. Trimming stripped 7 bases from V and 5 bases from J, with 19 bases between. The CDR3 extends over 14 amino acids. For the CDR3, the DNA is TGCGCCAGCCAGGGTGGGGGAGGCGGGAACGAGCAGTACTTC. Translation: CASQGGGGGNEQYF.

V and J are TRBV2 and TRBJ2-3; TRBD1 is a possible D gene (5 bases). Trimming removed 2 bases at V and 2 bases at J, with 11 bases between. The CDR3 runs to 15 residues. Germline-derived CDR1 and CDR2 are SNHLY and FYNNEI. CDR3 residues: CASSELGQYTDTQYF. CDR3 nucleotide sequence: TGTGCCAGCAGTGAACTAGGACAATACACAGATACGCAGTATTTT.

In this sample, this clone turned up a few times. The V gene is TRBV7-7, the J gene TRBJ2-2; 9 bases agree with TRBD2. Germline CDR1 and CDR2: SSHAT and FNYEAQ (reference sequence). V was clipped by 1 base and J by 8 bases; unmatched bases: 5. CDR3 length: 15 amino acids. The CDR3 DNA is TGTGCCAGCAGCTTAGGTAGCGGGAGTACTGGGGAGCTGTTTTTT. The encoded protein is CASSLGSGSTGELFF.

The chain employs TRBV27 and TRBJ1-5, with no clear D. Germline V gives CDR1 MNHEY, CDR2 SMNVEV (reference sequence). The length of the CDR3 is 16 residues. Trimming left V 0 bases short and J 0 bases short, with 9 bases between. The CDR3 sequence: CASSLSRGASNQPQHF. CDR3 coding DNA: TGTGCCAGCAGTTTATCGAGAGGAGCTAGCAATCAGCCCCAGCATTTT.

J is TRBJ2-1 and V is TRBV5-1; TRBD1 aligns across 10 bases. Germline CDR1 reads SGHRS; CDR2 reads YFSETQ. The CDR3 is 13 residues long. The V segment lost 6 bases and the J segment 8 bases; nucleotides outside the gene matches: 5. The CDR3 reads CASTAGTGDEQFF. In DNA form, the CDR3 reads TGCGCCAGCACCGCCGGGACAGGGGATGAGCAGTTCTTC.

This CDR3 reads CASSYSTGPYEQYF. The CDR3 region has the DNA TGTGCCAGCAGTTACTCGACAGGACCCTACGAGCAGTACTTC. V usage is TRBV6-6 and J usage is TRBJ2-7; tentatively, D is TRBD1 (6 bases). V lost 0 bases to trimming and J lost 2 bases, with 8 bases between them. Per germline, CDR1 MNHNY and CDR2 SVGAGI (reference sequence). CDR3 length: 14 residues.

In its sample, this clone was seen once. V usage is TRBV7-2 and J usage is TRBJ2-7; possible D gene TRBD2, 6 bases. Germline V gene sequence: CDR1 SGHTA, CDR2 FQGNSA. The V and J ends lost 5 bases and 4 bases respectively, with 12 bases between them. This CDR3 spans 13 amino acids. CDR3 residues: CASSPDYRYEQYF. CDR3 nucleotides: TGTGCCAGCAGCCCGGACTACCGTTACGAGCAGTACTTC.

The chain employs TRBV6-5 and TRBJ2-7; 7 bases are a match to TRBD1. V shed 5 bases, J shed 0 bases, and the junction held 4 bases outside the gene matches. Germline lookup yields CDR1 MNHEY and CDR2 SVGAGI. The CDR3 has 14 amino acids. The CDR3 nucleotides are TGTGCCAGCAGTCGGACAGGCTCCTCCTACGAGCAGTACTTC. As protein: CASSRTGSSYEQYF.

The chain joins TRBV28 to TRBJ2-5, with TRBD2 as a possible D gene (6 bases). Germline CDR1 reads MDHEN; CDR2 reads SYDVKM. The length of the CDR3 is 13 residues. The germline V and J ends were trimmed by 5 bases and 2 bases, with 9 bases remaining between them. The DNA of the CDR3 is TGTGCCAGCAGTCAAGGGACTCAAGAGACCCAGTACTTC. As protein: CASSQGTQETQYF.

V and J are TRBV9 and TRBJ1-2; no clear D. V shed 0 bases and J shed 4 bases, with 7 bases lying between them. The CDR3 has 13 amino acids. Germline V gives CDR1 SGDLS, CDR2 YYNGEE. For the CDR3, the DNA is TGTGCCAGCAGCGTAGGGGATGGCTATGGCTACACCTTC. The encoded protein is CASSVGDGYGYTF.

This clone was observed once. V and J are TRBV5-8 and TRBJ2-7, with 11 bases identical to TRBD2. Germline lookup yields CDR1 SGHTS and CDR2 YDEGEE. The CDR3 has 15 residues. Trimming cost V 4 bases and J 3 bases; bases outside gene matches: 6. The CDR3 DNA reads as TGTGCCAGCAGCCCGCGACTAGCGGGGTACTACGAGCAGTACTTC. Residues: CASSPRLAGYYEQYF.

The J gene is TRBJ2-7, the V gene TRBV19, with D perhaps TRBD1 (5 bases). V was shortened by 9 bases and J by 7 bases, with 25 bases between the two germline ends. The germline V gene has CDR1 LNHDA and CDR2 SQIVND (reference sequence). The CDR3 has 15 residues. The CDR3 region has the DNA TGTGCCAGCAAACTCCGACAGTTTTCACCGGATGAGCAGTACTTC. Translating it yields CASKLRQFSPDEQYF.

This chain joins TRBV9 and TRBJ2-3; D is ambiguous. This CDR3 has 13 residues. Deletions cut 4 bases from V and 3 bases from J, with 9 bases between. Germline V gene lookup returns CDR1 SGDLS and CDR2 YYNGEE. CDR3 in amino acids: CASSPQPTDTQYF. The CDR3 DNA sequence: TGTGCCAGCAGCCCCCAGCCGACAGATACGCAGTATTTT.